The 2 T cell receptor beta chains below were found in one sample sequenced in a study of T cells in Graves' hyperthyroidism and ophthalmopathy. The source material, RNA transcripts, was used to amplify TCR beta CDR3 regions. An initial round of RT-PCR targeting the TCR CDR3 relied on the HTBI primer set. TCRdb reprocessed the multiplex PCR reads via MiXCR and lists one record per CDR3 protein. Of approximately 620,000 distinct CDR3 sequences detected, roughly a sixth appear once; the ten largest clones hold under 3.5%. Sample: blood. The source is a woman aged 40 to 55 with Graves' ophthalmopathy.

The chain employs TRBV19 and TRBJ2-1; the match to TRBD2 covers 7 bases. V trimming: 7 bases; J trimming: 7 bases; junction bases outside the gene matches: 10. Germline V gene data show CDR1 as LNHDA and CDR2 as SQIVND (reference sequence). The CDR3 totals 14 residues. This CDR3 reads CASIGGSGGNEQFF. Written as DNA, the CDR3 is TGTGCCAGTATCGGCGGGAGTGGGGGGAATGAGCAGTTCTTC.

This clonotype was seen repeatedly, ten times or more. An end of the junction differs from the germline gene, which may be a read error. This chain links TRBV11-3 with TRBJ2-1, with 10 positions matching TRBD2. CDR1 and CDR2 (germline): SGHNT, YENEEA. CDR3 size: 15 residues. In DNA form, the CDR3 reads TGTGCCAGCAGTCAAGGGACTAGCGCATACAATGAGCGGTTCTTC. Protein sequence: CASSQGTSAYNERFF.